This record concerns one T cell receptor beta chain sequence. In the authors' methods: Reference gene primer amplification gave nucleated cell count estimates. The table came from immunoSEQ multiplex PCR; TCRdb's copy has only in-frame clones and leaves some out. The D gene and trimming were derived from the DNA, and the V and J assignments and clone size from that table. The sample consists of about 210,000 clones, about 88% of them appearing once. CDR3 length equals 15 residues. Between the trimmed V and J ends, which lost 2 bases and 2 bases, there was a span of 7 bases. Germline lookup yields CDR1 MGHDK and CDR2 SYGVNS. The entry originates in a study of blood T cell repertoires in COVID-19. The overall study: Material from acute and convalescent COVID-19 was sourced from the United States, Italy and Spain. Nucleic acid was either cDNA or gDNA, and it came from T cells, B-cell-depleted T cells, or PBMCs.

The chain carries TRBV25-1 and TRBJ1-6, with D possibly matching TRBD1 (5 bases). This TCR was sampled from a man aged 70-80 years with acute or convalescent COVID-19. The sample consisted of peripheral blood. The CDR3 DNA is TGTGCCAGCAGTGAAGGGGGGACCTATAATTCACCCCTCCACTTT. This encodes CASSEGGTYNSPLHF. Full variable domain (rest looked up from reference TRBV25-1 and TRBJ1-6): EADIYQTPRYLVIGTGKKITLECSQTMGHDKMYWYQQDPGMELHLIHYSYGVNSTEKGDLSSESTVSRIRTEHFPLTLESARPSHTSQYLCASSEGGTYNSPLHFGNGTRLTVT.